These 17 T cell receptor beta chains came from one sample sequenced in a study of cytomegalovirus exposure and HLA in healthy donors. The PCR had 60 Vbeta and 13 Jbeta primers. Produced via immunoSEQ multiplex PCR; TCRdb's table is partial and in-frame only. This sample's table reports 200,000 to 250,000 clones. Sequencing input: PBMCs. These receptors were taken from a woman under 40 in good health and CMV-seropositive.

The CDR3 loop is CASSANNNEQFF. Written as DNA, the CDR3 is TGCGCCAGCAGCGCCAACAACAATGAGCAGTTCTTC. V and J are TRBV5-1 and TRBJ2-1; D gene unclear. CDR3 length: 12 amino acids. V was cut by 4 bases and J by 5 bases, with 7 bases left in between. Looked up from germline, CDR1 is SGHRS and CDR2 is YFSETQ. The variable domain in full, completed from reference TRBV5-1 and TRBJ2-1, reads KAGVTQTPRYLIKTRGQQVTLSCSPISGHRSVSWYQQTPGQGLQFLFEYFSETQRNKGNFPGRFSGRQFSNSRSEMNVSTLELGDSALYLCASSANNNEQFFGPGTRLTVL.

The chain has TRBV2 and TRBJ1-3; 8 bases align to TRBD1. The J segment lost 2 bases and the V segment lost 5 bases, leaving 11 bases of the junction unmatched. Germline V gene sequence: CDR1 SNHLY, CDR2 FYNNEI. The CDR3 length is 17 residues. CDR3 sequence reads: CASSSPQGAGTGNTIYF. In nucleotides, the CDR3 is TGTGCCAGCAGTAGCCCTCAGGGGGCGGGAACTGGAAACACCATATATTTT. Looking up the rest from reference TRBV2 and TRBJ1-3 gives the full variable domain: EPEVTQTPSHQVTQMGQEVILRCVPISNHLYFYWYRQILGQKVEFLVSFYNNEISEKSEIFDDQFSVERPDGSNFTLKIRSTKLEDSAMYFCASSSPQGAGTGNTIYFGEGSWLTVV.

V usage is TRBV7-7 and J usage is TRBJ1-1; 8 bases line up with TRBD1. J gave up 3 bases and V 6 bases, and 3 bases lay outside the gene matches. The CDR3 has 13 residues. CDR1 is SSHAT, CDR2 FNYEAQ, per germline (reference sequence). The CDR3 here is CASSQGADTEAFF. CDR3 nucleotide sequence: TGTGCCAGCAGTCAGGGGGCGGACACTGAAGCTTTCTTT.

The chain recombines TRBV11-2 with TRBJ1-4, with D maybe TRBD1 (5 bases). V was cut by 5 bases and J by 8 bases, with 18 bases left in between. This CDR3 has 15 amino acids. Germline CDR1 reads SGHAT; CDR2 reads FQNNGV. The CDR3 DNA reads as TGTGCCAGCAGCACCTATTCAGGGTCTGAGGAAAAACTGTTTTTT. Protein: CASSTYSGSEEKLFF.

This chain links TRBV28 with TRBJ1-1; D not certain. Per germline, CDR1 MDHEN and CDR2 SYDVKM. The CDR3 covers 13 residues. V was trimmed by 2 bases and J by 8 bases, leaving 12 bases between them. DNA for the CDR3: TGTGCCAGCAGTTTAGGTTGGTCGAGAGAAGCTTTCTTT. Protein product: CASSLGWSREAFF.

The chain recombines TRBV18 with TRBJ1-1, with D perhaps TRBD1 (6 bases). Looked up from germline, CDR1 is KGHSH and CDR2 is LQKENI. The V end was cut by 6 bases, the J end by 0 bases, with 11 bases between. This CDR3 comprises 14 residues. CDR3 protein: CASSTGTMNTEAFF. CDR3 DNA sequence: TGTGCCAGCTCTACAGGGACGATGAACACTGAAGCTTTCTTT.

The chain couples TRBV27 to TRBJ1-5; D is perhaps TRBD1 (5 bases). The CDR3 covers 15 residues. Trimming removed 3 bases from V and 5 bases from J, with 14 bases in between. The germline V gene has CDR1 MNHEY and CDR2 SMNVEV (reference sequence). This CDR3 reads CASSFQGLEYQPQHF. The CDR3 nucleotides are TGTGCCAGCAGTTTTCAGGGTCTGGAATATCAGCCCCAGCATTTT.

CDR3: CASSTQAGQNTGELFF. CDR3 coding DNA: TGTGCCAGCAGCACCCAAGCGGGTCAGAACACCGGGGAGCTGTTTTTT. V is TRBV9 and J is TRBJ2-2, with a tentative D call TRBD2 (6 bases). V lost 4 bases and J lost 1, with 14 bases in between. Germline-derived CDR1 and CDR2 are SGDLS and YYNGEE. The CDR3 spans 16 residues.

CDR3 DNA: TGTGCCAGTAGTGTATCAATCGGGAACGAGCAGTACTTC. It encodes CASSVSIGNEQYF. The V and J genes are TRBV19 and TRBJ2-7; D perhaps matches TRBD2 (5 bases). Germline V gene lookup returns CDR1 LNHDA and CDR2 SQIVND (reference sequence). The CDR3 totals 13 residues. The V gene lost 5 bases and the J gene lost 5 bases, with 13 bases spanning the gap.

The chain employs TRBV18 and TRBJ2-1, with D tentatively TRBD1 (6 bases). The length of the CDR3 is 12 residues. Trimming removed 1 base from V and 9 bases from J, with 7 bases in between. The germline CDR1 and CDR2 sequences are KGHSH and LQKENI. Here the CDR3 DNA reads TGTGCCAGCTCACCACTCAGGGGTGAGCAGTTCTTC. It specifies CASSPLRGEQFF.

CDR3 sequence reads: CASRGTGGNYGYTF. DNA for the CDR3: TGTGCCAGCAGAGGGACAGGGGGCAATTATGGCTACACCTTC. The rearrangement uses TRBV5-6 and TRBJ1-2; TRBD1 matches at 12 bases. Germline CDR1 reads SGHDT; CDR2 reads YYEEEE. The CDR3 sequence is 14 residues long. Losses at the gene ends were 5 bases for V and 5 bases for J; bases not matched to a gene: 4.

In DNA form, the CDR3 reads TGTGCCAGCAGTTTTTACTACGAGGATGAGCAGTTCTTC. It codes for CASSFYYEDEQFF. This chain joins TRBV27 and TRBJ2-1; D remains unclear. With 3 bases removed from V and 8 bases from J, the gap between germline ends came to 11 bases. Germline V gives CDR1 MNHEY, CDR2 SMNVEV (reference sequence). This CDR3 region has 13 residues.

The rearrangement joins TRBV19 to TRBJ2-3; 12 bases agree with TRBD2. Trimming removed 4 bases from V and 1 base from J; junction bases left unmatched: 3. The CDR3 totals 16 residues. From germline, CDR1 is LNHDA and CDR2 SQIVND (reference sequence). The CDR3 sequence is CASSKRTSGGTDTQYF. The CDR3 DNA reads TGTGCCAGTAGTAAACGGACTAGCGGGGGCACAGATACGCAGTATTTT.

The J gene is TRBJ2-5, the V gene TRBV5-1, with 10 bases matching TRBD1. The CDR3 length is 16 residues. Losses at the gene ends were 4 bases for V and 1 base for J; bases not matched to a gene: 7. Germline lookup yields CDR1 SGHRS and CDR2 YFSETQ. CDR3 sequence: CASSGGTGVPQETQYF. In DNA, the CDR3 is TGCGCCAGCAGCGGGGGGACAGGGGTTCCCCAAGAGACCCAGTACTTC.

The chain links TRBV5-1 to TRBJ2-2, with 8 nucleotides matching TRBD1. Germline V gene sequence: CDR1 SGHRS, CDR2 YFSETQ. Losses at the gene ends were 4 bases for V and 8 bases for J; bases not matched to a gene: 16. CDR3 length equals 17 residues. The CDR3 reads CASSAGPWQGAGGELFF. DNA of the CDR3: TGCGCCAGCAGCGCCGGACCATGGCAGGGGGCAGGAGGGGAGCTGTTTTTT. Variable domain in full (rest from reference TRBV5-1 and TRBJ2-2): KAGVTQTPRYLIKTRGQQVTLSCSPISGHRSVSWYQQTPGQGLQFLFEYFSETQRNKGNFPGRFSGRQFSNSRSEMNVSTLELGDSALYLCASSAGPWQGAGGELFFGEGSRLTVL.

The chain links TRBV12-5 to TRBJ1-5; perhaps TRBD1 as D (5 bases). The V gene lost 0 bases and the J gene lost 6 bases, with 9 bases spanning the gap. CDR3 size: 14 residues. CDR1 and CDR2 (germline): LGHNT, FRNRAP. The CDR3 protein is CASGLVSGTQPQHF. The CDR3 DNA reads TGTGCTAGTGGTTTGGTAAGCGGGACTCAGCCCCAGCATTTT. Complete variable domain (other parts from reference TRBV12-5 and TRBJ1-5): DARVTQTPRHKVTEMGQEVTMRCQPILGHNTVFWYRQTMMQGLELLAYFRNRAPLDDSGMPKDRFSAEMPDATLATLKIQPSEPRDSAVYFCASGLVSGTQPQHFGDGTRLSIL.

The chain links TRBV28 to TRBJ2-7; TRBD2 matches 11 bases. Unmatched junction bases numbered 10, after V lost 5 bases and J lost 4 bases. CDR3 length: 16 amino acids. Germline V gives CDR1 MDHEN, CDR2 SYDVKM. The CDR3 loop reads CASSTHPGTSGYEQYF. CDR3 bases: TGTGCCAGCAGTACGCATCCCGGGACTAGCGGTTACGAGCAGTACTTC.